Listed below are T cell receptor beta chains from one sample, sequenced in a study of control samples from healthy donors and cancer patients. Method: immunoSEQ multiplex PCR; TCRdb's copy keeps in-frame clones and lacks some. The sample carries 60,000 to 65,000 clones, 70% to 90% recorded once. Sequenced material: blood. These receptor sequences come from a man in his forties or fifties in good health. Each CDR3 is given with its conserved first and last residue. The order of the fields is D gene, V gene, J gene, CDR3 protein. A D gene is named only where the DNA matches it firmly.

-	TRBV10-3	TRBJ1-1	CAIRVNTEAFF
-	TRBV6-5	TRBJ2-3	CASSNPPGDTQYF
-	TRBV7-3	TRBJ1-1	CASSSSLSTEAFF
-	TRBV3-1/TRBV3-2	TRBJ1-4	CASSQVGSGKDEKLFF
-	TRBV30	TRBJ2-1	CAWSVRYNEQFF
TRBD1	TRBV6-2/TRBV6-3	TRBJ2-1	CASSYSETGGRNEQFF
-	TRBV5-1	TRBJ1-1	CASSFTGNTEAFF
-	TRBV7-3	TRBJ2-3	CASSLRVGTSTDTQYF
-	TRBV4-3	TRBJ1-1	CASSQDQPVNTEAFF
TRBD1	TRBV5-4	TRBJ2-1	CASMPRQGGSYNEQFF
-	TRBV5-4	TRBJ1-2	CASSLRDNNYGYTF
-	TRBV3-1/TRBV3-2	TRBJ1-5	CASSLHRSGDQPQHF
-	TRBV27	TRBJ1-6	CASSLQGTNSPLHF
-	TRBV15	TRBJ1-5	CATSRDGEGTYSNQPQHF
-	TRBV6-6	TRBJ1-2	CASSYSRQHSYGYTF
-	TRBV6-5	TRBJ1-1	CASSKRETGNTEAFF
-	TRBV7-9	TRBJ2-7	CASSLGSEPYEQYF